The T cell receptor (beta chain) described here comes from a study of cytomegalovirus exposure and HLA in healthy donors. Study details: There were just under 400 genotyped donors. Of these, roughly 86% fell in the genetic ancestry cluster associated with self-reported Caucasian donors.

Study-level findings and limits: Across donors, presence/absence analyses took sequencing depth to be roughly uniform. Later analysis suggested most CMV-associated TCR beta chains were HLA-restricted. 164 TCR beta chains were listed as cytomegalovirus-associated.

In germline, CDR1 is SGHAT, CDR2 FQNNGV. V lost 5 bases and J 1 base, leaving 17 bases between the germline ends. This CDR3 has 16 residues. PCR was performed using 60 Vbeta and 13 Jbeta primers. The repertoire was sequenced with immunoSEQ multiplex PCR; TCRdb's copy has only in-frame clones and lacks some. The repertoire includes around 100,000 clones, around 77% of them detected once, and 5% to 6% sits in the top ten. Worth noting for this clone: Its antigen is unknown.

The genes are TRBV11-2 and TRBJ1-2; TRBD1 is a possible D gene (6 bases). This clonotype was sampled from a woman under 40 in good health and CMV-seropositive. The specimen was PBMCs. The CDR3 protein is CASSPGPDSLNYGYTF. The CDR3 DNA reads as TGTGCCAGCAGCCCCGGACCGGACAGTCTTAACTATGGCTACACCTTC.